What follows are 14 T cell receptor beta chains derived from one specimen sequenced in a study of blood T cell repertoires in COVID-19. Clones were read by immunoSEQ multiplex PCR, and TCRdb kept only the in-frame ones, dropping some. The table has more than 150,000 clones, around 87% seen once; the top ten hold roughly 2.5%. The sample comprised peripheral blood. The receptors here all came from a man in his forties with active or convalescent COVID-19.

The V call is TRBV19, the J call TRBJ2-2; TRBD1 agrees at 7 bases. The J segment lost 3 bases and the V segment lost 3 bases, leaving 7 bases of the junction unmatched. Germline lookup yields CDR1 LNHDA and CDR2 SQIVND (reference sequence). There are 16 residues in the CDR3. DNA for the CDR3: TGTGCCAGTAGTATCAAGACAGGGTTGTACACCGGGGAGCTGTTTTTT. Amino acid sequence: CASSIKTGLYTGELFF.

This clone was observed a few times. V gene TRBV19 combines with J gene TRBJ1-1; D call uncertain. In germline, CDR1 is LNHDA, CDR2 SQIVND (reference sequence). CDR3 size: 14 residues. V lost 7 bases and J lost 1, with 13 bases in between. In DNA form, the CDR3 reads TGTGCCAGTAATTTCGCCGGTTCGAACACTGAAGCTTTCTTT. As protein: CASNFAGSNTEAFF.

This clone was observed a few times. This chain joins TRBV6-5 and TRBJ1-1; a weak D match, TRBD1 (5 bases). V lost 7 bases, J lost 0 bases, and 9 bases lay in between. In germline, CDR1 is MNHEY, CDR2 SVGAGI. This CDR3 is built from 13 residues. The CDR3 bases are TGTGCCAGCATCGGGGGAATGAACACTGAAGCTTTCTTT. This encodes CASIGGMNTEAFF.

This clone was seen a handful of times. The gene calls are TRBV2 and TRBJ1-5; D possibly corresponds to TRBD1 (5 bases). CDR1 is SNHLY, CDR2 FYNNEI, per germline. V was pared by 1 base and J by 7 bases, with 11 bases between. The CDR3 totals 14 residues. The CDR3 DNA sequence: TGTGCCAGCAGTGAAGATTCCAGGGCACAGCCCCAGCATTTT. It codes for CASSEDSRAQPQHF.

This rearrangement joins TRBV3-1 (or the pseudogene TRBV3-2) to TRBJ1-1; D gene ambiguous. The CDR3 is 13 residues long. The V gene's germline CDR1 is LGHDT and CDR2 YNNKEL (reference sequence). V was cut by 1 base and J by 12 bases, with 15 bases left in between. The CDR3 reads CASSQGIDEETFF. As DNA, the CDR3 is TGTGCCAGCAGCCAAGGAATTGACGAGGAAACTTTCTTT.

The CDR3 here is CASSLTSDRGRELFF. CDR3 sequence (DNA): TGTGCCAGCAGCTTAACGTCGGACAGGGGTCGGGAGCTGTTTTTT. The rearrangement links TRBV7-3 to TRBJ2-2; TRBD1 agrees at 9 bases. V shed 0 bases, J shed 9 bases, and the junction held 5 bases outside the gene matches. The germline CDR1 and CDR2 sequences are SGHTA and FQGTGA. This CDR3 has 15 residues. The full variable domain, completed using reference TRBV7-3 and TRBJ2-2, is GAGVSQTPSNKVTEKGKYVELRCDPISGHTALYWYRQSLGQGPEFLIYFQGTGAADDSGLPNDRFFAVRPEGSVSTLKIQRTERGDSAVYLCASSLTSDRGRELFFGEGSRLTVL.

A single count supports this clone. The rearrangement joins TRBV9 to TRBJ2-7, with D maybe TRBD2 (6 bases). The V gene lost 2 bases and the J gene lost 7 bases, with 19 bases spanning the gap. Per germline, CDR1 SGDLS and CDR2 YYNGEE. The CDR3 spans 15 residues. In DNA, the CDR3 is TGTGCCAGCAGCGTGGGGGAGGTACCTCCTTATGAGCAGTACTTC. Its translation is CASSVGEVPPYEQYF. Drawing the rest from reference TRBV9 and TRBJ2-7, the complete variable domain is DSGVTQTPKHLITATGQRVTLRCSPRSGDLSVYWYQQSLDQGLQFLIQYYNGEERAKGNILERFSAQQFPDLHSELNLSSLELGDSALYFCASSVGEVPPYEQYFGPGTRLTVT.

A remark on this clone: Other DNA sequences in this specimen translate into the identical CDR3. CDR3 region: CAWSAGTSNYGYTF. The CDR3, as DNA: TGTGCCTGGAGTGCAGGGACATCTAACTATGGCTACACCTTC. The gene calls are TRBV30 and TRBJ1-2; the D gene is possibly TRBD1 (6 bases). Trimming shortened V by 1 base and J by 0 bases, and 9 bases separated the two germline ends. CDR3 size: 14 residues. Per germline, CDR1 GTSNPN and CDR2 SVGIG (reference sequence).

V gene TRBV5-6 combines with J gene TRBJ2-1; TRBD2 matches 9 bases. V lost 4 bases and J lost 7; bases outside the gene matches: 9. CDR3 length: 15 amino acids. Per the germline V gene, CDR1 is SGHDT and CDR2 is YYEEEE. CDR3 nucleotides: TGTGCCAGCAGCCTCCTACGCGCGGGGGGGAATGAGCAGTTCTTC. It specifies CASSLLRAGGNEQFF. The complete variable domain, with remaining parts taken from reference TRBV5-6 and TRBJ2-1, reads DAGVTQSPTHLIKTRGQQVTLRCSPKSGHDTVSWYQQALGQGPQFIFQYYEEEERQRGNFPDRFSGHQFPNYSSELNVNALLLGDSALYLCASSLLRAGGNEQFFGPGTRLTVL.

J is TRBJ1-2 and V is TRBV6-5, with 7 bases fitting TRBD1. Trimming took 2 bases from V and 4 from J; bases not matched to a gene: 10. There are 16 residues in the CDR3. Germline-derived CDR1 and CDR2 are MNHEY and SVGAGI. CDR3 coding DNA: TGTGCCAGCAGTTACGGAGCCGGGACAGCCTTCTATGGCTACACCTTC. The encoded protein is CASSYGAGTAFYGYTF.

The table lists this clone with a few counts. This sequence joins TRBV3-1 (or the pseudogene TRBV3-2) and TRBJ2-4, with a tentative D call TRBD1 (7 bases). This CDR3 region has 18 residues. Germline assignment: CDR1 LGHDT and CDR2 YNNKEL (reference sequence). V lost 2 bases and J 1 base, leaving 18 bases between the germline ends. In nucleotides, the CDR3 is TGTGCCAGCAGCCAACGAGCAGGGGGGTCGGGGGCCAAAAACATTCAGTACTTC. The encoded protein is CASSQRAGGSGAKNIQYF.

The rearrangement uses TRBV19 and TRBJ1-6, with D tentatively TRBD1 (5 bases). The CDR3 totals 14 residues. V lost 3 bases to trimming and J lost 8 bases, with 11 bases between them. Germline lookup yields CDR1 LNHDA and CDR2 SQIVND (reference sequence). CDR3 sequence (DNA): TGTGCCAGTAGTATCAGGGCTGGTGATTCACCCCTCCACTTT. This translates into CASSIRAGDSPLHF.

This chain links TRBV11-2 with TRBJ1-2; weak D call: TRBD1 (5 bases). Germline V gives CDR1 SGHAT, CDR2 FQNNGV. V dropped 4 bases and J dropped 0 bases, with 12 bases sitting between them. This CDR3 has 15 amino acids. Here the CDR3 reads CASSSIDSTNYGYTF. CDR3 coding DNA: TGTGCCAGCAGCTCTATTGACAGTACTAACTATGGCTACACCTTC.

The chain links TRBV19 to TRBJ1-6; TRBD1 matches at 7 bases. Germline-derived CDR1 and CDR2 are LNHDA and SQIVND (reference sequence). V trimming: 4 bases; J trimming: 10 bases; junction bases outside the gene matches: 4. The CDR3 sequence is 13 residues long. The CDR3 DNA sequence: TGTGCCAGTAGTAGACAGGGCGAATCACCCCTCCACTTT. The encoded protein is CASSRQGESPLHF.